This T cell receptor beta chain comes out of a study of Ad26.COV2.S vaccination and SARS-CoV-2 variants. The overall study: The study gave Ad26.COV2.S intramuscularly, once or twice 56 days apart. General observations from the study: Whether participants received vaccine or placebo, their non-spike TCR breadth was similar.

The V gene end was trimmed by 2 bases and the J gene end by 5 bases; junction bases not matched to a gene: 4. CDR3 length: 14 amino acids. Germline V gene sequence: CDR1 SGHDT, CDR2 YYEEEE. The assay was immunoSEQ multiplex PCR, and TCRdb's table has in-frame clones only and misses some. The sample holds hundreds of thousands of clones; around 89% are singletons and the top ten take about 1.5%. As for this clone: Antigen specificity is unknown.

The treatment here: some 19 received Ad26.COV2.S at low or high dose, single or two shots; five or six received placebo; per-sample allocation not given. The samples date from day 63 after the first vaccine or placebo injection. Here the sequenced sample was peripheral blood, taken in a trial of Ad26.COV2.S vaccine versus placebo. The clonotype was recovered from a person between 18 and 65 years old who received the Ad26.COV2.S COVID-19 vaccine or a placebo. The rearrangement joins TRBV5-6 to TRBJ1-2; 9 bases match TRBD1. The chain's CDR3 is CASSFWGQGYGYTF. In DNA, the CDR3 is TGTGCCAGCAGCTTTTGGGGACAGGGTTATGGCTACACCTTC.